This T cell receptor (beta chain) appears in the sequencing data of a study of blood T cell repertoires in COVID-19. The CDR3 contains 17 residues. In germline, CDR1 is LNHDA, CDR2 SQIVND (reference sequence). Trimming stripped 3 bases from V and 0 bases from J, with 12 bases between. Original processing methods: Counts of nucleated cells, estimated from reference gene primer amplification, were obtained. Produced via immunoSEQ multiplex PCR; TCRdb's table is partial and in-frame only. The D gene and trimming were derived from the DNA, and the V and J assignments and clone size from that table. This sample has around 42,000 clones; 70% to 90% occur once, and the top ten carry about 4.6%.

J is TRBJ2-6 and V is TRBV19; D is ambiguous. Source material: peripheral blood. The receptor was isolated from a human donor in a cohort sampled during active COVID-19. CDR3 loop: CASSMMLPYSGANVLTF. The CDR3 DNA reads as TGTGCCAGTAGTATGATGCTCCCCTACTCTGGGGCCAACGTCCTGACTTTC.